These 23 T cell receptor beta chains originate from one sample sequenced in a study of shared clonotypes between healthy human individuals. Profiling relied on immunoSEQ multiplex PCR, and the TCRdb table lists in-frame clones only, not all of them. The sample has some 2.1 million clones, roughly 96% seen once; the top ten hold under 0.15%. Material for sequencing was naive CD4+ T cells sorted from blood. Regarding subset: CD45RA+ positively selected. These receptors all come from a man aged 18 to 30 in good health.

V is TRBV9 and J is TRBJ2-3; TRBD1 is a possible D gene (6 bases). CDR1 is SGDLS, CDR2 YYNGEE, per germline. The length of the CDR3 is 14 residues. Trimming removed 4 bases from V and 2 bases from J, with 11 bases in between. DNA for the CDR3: TGTGCCAGCAGCCCCGACAGGCCCACAGATACGCAGTATTTT. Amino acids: CASSPDRPTDTQYF.

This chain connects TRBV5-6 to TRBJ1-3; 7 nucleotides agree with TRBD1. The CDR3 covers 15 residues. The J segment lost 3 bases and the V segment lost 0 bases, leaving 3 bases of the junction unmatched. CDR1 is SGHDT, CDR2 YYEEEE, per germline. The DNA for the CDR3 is TGTGCCAGCAGCTTGGGGACAGGCTTTGGAAACACCATATATTTT. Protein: CASSLGTGFGNTIYF.

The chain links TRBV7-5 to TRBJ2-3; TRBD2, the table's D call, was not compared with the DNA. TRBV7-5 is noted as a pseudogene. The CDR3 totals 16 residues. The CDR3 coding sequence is TGTGCCAGAAGCCGGACTAGCGGGAGGGAGAGAGATACGCAGTATTTT. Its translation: CARSRTSGRERDTQYF.

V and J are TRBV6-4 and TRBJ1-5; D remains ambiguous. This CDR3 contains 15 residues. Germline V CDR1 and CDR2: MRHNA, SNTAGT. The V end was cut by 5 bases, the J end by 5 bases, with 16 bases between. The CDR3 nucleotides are TGTGCCAGCAGTTTGGAAGCTGGGAGGCATCAGCCCCAGCATTTT. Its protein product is CASSLEAGRHQPQHF.

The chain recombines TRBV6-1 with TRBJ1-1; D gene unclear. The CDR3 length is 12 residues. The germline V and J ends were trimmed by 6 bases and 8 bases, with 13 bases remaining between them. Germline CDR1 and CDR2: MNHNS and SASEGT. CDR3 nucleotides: TGTGCCAGCAGATGGACGGTACCCGAAGCTTTCTTT. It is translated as CASRWTVPEAFF.

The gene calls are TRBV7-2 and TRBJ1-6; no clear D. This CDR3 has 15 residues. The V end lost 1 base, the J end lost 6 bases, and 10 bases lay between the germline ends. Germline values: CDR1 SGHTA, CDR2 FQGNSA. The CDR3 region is CASSLDQNSNSPLHF. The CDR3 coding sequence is TGTGCCAGCAGCTTAGATCAGAACTCTAATTCACCCCTCCACTTT. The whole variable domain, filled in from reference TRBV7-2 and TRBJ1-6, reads GAGVSQSPSNKVTEKGKDVELRCDPISGHTALYWYRQSLGQGLEFLIYFQGNSAPDKSGLPSDRFSAERTGGSVSTLTIQRTQQEDSAVYLCASSLDQNSNSPLHFGNGTRLTVT.

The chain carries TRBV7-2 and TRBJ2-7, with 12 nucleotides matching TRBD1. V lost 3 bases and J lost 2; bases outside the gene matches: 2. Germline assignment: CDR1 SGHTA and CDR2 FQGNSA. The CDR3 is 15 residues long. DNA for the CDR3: TGTGCCAGCAGCTTCGGGACAGGGGGCCCCTACGAGCAGTACTTC. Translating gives CASSFGTGGPYEQYF.

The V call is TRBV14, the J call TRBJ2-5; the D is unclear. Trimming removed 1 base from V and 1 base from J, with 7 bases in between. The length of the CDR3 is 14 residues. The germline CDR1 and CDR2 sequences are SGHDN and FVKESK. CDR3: CASSQVNGQETQYF. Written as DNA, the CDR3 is TGTGCCAGCAGCCAAGTTAACGGCCAAGAGACCCAGTACTTC.

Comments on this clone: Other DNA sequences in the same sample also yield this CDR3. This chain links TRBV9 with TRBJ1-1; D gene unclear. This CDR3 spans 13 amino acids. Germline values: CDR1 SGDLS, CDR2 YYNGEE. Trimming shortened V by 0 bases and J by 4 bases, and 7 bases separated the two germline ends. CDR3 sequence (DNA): TGTGCCAGCAGCGTAGTAGGGAGCACTGAAGCTTTCTTT. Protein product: CASSVVGSTEAFF.

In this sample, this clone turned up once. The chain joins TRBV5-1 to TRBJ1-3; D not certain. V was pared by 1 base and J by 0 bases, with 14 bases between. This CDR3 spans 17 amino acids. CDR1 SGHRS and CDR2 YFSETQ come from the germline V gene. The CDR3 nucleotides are TGCGCCAGCAGCTTGACGAATGGCCCGACCTCTGGAAACACCATATATTTT. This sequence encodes CASSLTNGPTSGNTIYF.

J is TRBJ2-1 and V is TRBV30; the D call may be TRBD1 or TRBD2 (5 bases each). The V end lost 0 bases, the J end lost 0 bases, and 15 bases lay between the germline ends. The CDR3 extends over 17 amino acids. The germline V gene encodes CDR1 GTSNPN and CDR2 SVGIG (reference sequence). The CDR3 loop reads CAWSVQVGTRSYNEQFF. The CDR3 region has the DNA TGTGCCTGGAGTGTACAAGTAGGGACCCGCTCCTACAATGAGCAGTTCTTC.

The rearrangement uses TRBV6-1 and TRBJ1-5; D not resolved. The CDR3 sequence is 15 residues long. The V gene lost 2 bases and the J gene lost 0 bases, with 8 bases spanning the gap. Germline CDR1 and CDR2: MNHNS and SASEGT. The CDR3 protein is CASSEIDSSNQPQHF. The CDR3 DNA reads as TGTGCCAGCAGTGAAATTGATAGTAGCAATCAGCCCCAGCATTTT.

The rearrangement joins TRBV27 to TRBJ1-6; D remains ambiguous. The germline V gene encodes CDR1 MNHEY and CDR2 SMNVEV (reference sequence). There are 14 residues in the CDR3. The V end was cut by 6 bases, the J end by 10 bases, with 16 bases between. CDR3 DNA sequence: TGTGCCAGCAGCCAAATGGGCAGCCGGTCACCCCTCCACTTT. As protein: CASSQMGSRSPLHF.

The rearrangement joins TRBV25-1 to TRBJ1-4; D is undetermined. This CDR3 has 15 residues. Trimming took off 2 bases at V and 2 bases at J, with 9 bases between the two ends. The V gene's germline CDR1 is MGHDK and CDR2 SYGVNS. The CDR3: CASSEAGMTNEKLFF. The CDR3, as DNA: TGTGCCAGCAGTGAAGCCGGGATGACTAATGAAAAACTGTTTTTT. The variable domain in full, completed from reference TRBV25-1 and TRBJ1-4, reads EADIYQTPRYLVIGTGKKITLECSQTMGHDKMYWYQQDPGMELHLIHYSYGVNSTEKGDLSSESTVSRIRTEHFPLTLESARPSHTSQYLCASSEAGMTNEKLFFGSGTQLSVL.

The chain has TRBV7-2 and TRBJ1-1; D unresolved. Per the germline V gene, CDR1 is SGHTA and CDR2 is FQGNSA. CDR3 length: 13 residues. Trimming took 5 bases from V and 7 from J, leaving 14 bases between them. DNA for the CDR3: TGTGCCAGCAGCCATACGGACGGCATTGAAGCTTTCTTT. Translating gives CASSHTDGIEAFF.

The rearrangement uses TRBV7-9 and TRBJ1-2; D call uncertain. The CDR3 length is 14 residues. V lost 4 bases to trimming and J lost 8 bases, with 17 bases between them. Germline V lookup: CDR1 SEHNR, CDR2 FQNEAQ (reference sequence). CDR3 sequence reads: CASSSGLLTWGYTF. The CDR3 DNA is TGTGCCAGCAGCTCCGGACTCCTAACGTGGGGCTACACCTTC.

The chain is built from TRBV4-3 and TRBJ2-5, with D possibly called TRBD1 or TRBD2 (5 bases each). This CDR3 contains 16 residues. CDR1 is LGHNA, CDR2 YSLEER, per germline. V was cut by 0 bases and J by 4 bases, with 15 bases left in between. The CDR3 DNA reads TGCGCCAGCAGCCAAGATTTGGGGGAGTTCTCAGAGACCCAGTACTTC. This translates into CASSQDLGEFSETQYF.

The CDR3 sequence is CASSHQGIRGDQPQHF. CDR3 nucleotides: TGCGCCAGCAGCCATCAAGGCATCAGGGGGGATCAGCCCCAGCATTTT. The chain couples TRBV5-1 to TRBJ1-5, with 7 bases aligning to TRBD1. The ends lost 4 bases at V and 5 bases at J; junction bases unmatched: 12. The germline CDR1 and CDR2 sequences are SGHRS and YFSETQ. The length of the CDR3 is 16 residues.

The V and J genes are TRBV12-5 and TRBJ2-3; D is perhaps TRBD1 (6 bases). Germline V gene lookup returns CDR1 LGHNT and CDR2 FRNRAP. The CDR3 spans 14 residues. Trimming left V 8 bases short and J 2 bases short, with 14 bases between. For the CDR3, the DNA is TGTGCTAGTTCCACCGGGACAATCACAGATACGCAGTATTTT. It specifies CASSTGTITDTQYF.

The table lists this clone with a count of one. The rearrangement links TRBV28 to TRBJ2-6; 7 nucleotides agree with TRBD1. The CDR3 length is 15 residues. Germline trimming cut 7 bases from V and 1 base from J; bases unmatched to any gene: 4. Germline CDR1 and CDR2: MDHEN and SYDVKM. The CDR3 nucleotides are TGTGCCAGCACCTCACAGGGGTCTGGGGCCAACGTCCTGACTTTC. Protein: CASTSQGSGANVLTF.

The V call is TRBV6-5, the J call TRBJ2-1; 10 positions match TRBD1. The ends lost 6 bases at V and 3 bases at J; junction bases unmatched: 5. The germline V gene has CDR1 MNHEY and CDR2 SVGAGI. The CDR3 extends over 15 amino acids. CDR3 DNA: TGTGCCAGCAGGGGACAGGGGTCGGTCTACAATGAGCAGTTCTTC. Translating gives CASRGQGSVYNEQFF.

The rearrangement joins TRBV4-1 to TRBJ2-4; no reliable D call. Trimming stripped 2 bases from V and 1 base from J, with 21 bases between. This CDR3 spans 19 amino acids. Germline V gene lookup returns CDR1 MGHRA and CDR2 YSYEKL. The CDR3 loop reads CASSQLPPVPSPAKNIQYF. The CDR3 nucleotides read TGCGCCAGCAGCCAACTTCCGCCCGTCCCCTCCCCGGCCAAAAACATTCAGTACTTC.

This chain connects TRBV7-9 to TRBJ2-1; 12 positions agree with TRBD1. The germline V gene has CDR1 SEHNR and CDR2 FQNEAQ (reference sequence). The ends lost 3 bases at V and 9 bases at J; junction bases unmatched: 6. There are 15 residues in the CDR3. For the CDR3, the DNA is TGTGCCAGCAGCTTTGGGACAGGGGGCTCGGGTGAGCAGTTCTTC. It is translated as CASSFGTGGSGEQFF.